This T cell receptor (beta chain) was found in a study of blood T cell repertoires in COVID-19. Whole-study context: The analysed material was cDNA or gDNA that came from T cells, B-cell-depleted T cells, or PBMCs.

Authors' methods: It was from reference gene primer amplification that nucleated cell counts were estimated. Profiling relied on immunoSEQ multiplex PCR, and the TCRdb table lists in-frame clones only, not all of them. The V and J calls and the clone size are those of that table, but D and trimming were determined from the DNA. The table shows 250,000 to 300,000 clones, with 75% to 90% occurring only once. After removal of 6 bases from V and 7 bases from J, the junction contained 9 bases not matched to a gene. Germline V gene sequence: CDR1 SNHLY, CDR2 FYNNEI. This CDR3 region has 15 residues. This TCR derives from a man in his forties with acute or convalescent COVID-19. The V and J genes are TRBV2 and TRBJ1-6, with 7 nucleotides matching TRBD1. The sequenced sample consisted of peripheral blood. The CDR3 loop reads CASSPTGLGNSPLHF. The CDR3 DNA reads TGTGCCAGCAGCCCGACAGGGCTAGGGAATTCACCCCTCCACTTT.